This entry lists 27 T cell receptor beta chains sequenced from one sample in a study of STAT5B mutations in CD4+ large granular lymphocyte leukemia. Produced via immunoSEQ multiplex PCR; TCRdb's table is partial and in-frame only. Of tens of thousands of clones listed, around 76% are singletons. Sequenced sample: CD4+ T cells from blood buffy coats. Source of these receptors: a human donor in good health.

This clone has just a few counts. The rearrangement joins TRBV25-1 to TRBJ1-1, with D tentatively TRBD1 (6 bases). The CDR3 is made up of 14 amino acids. With 2 bases removed from V and 5 bases from J, the gap between germline ends came to 12 bases. Germline V lookup: CDR1 MGHDK, CDR2 SYGVNS. This CDR3 is CASSEGQTGTEAFF. The CDR3 region has the DNA TGTGCCAGCAGTGAAGGCCAGACAGGAACTGAAGCTTTCTTT.

V usage is TRBV18 and J usage is TRBJ1-2; D not certain. The CDR3 extends over 15 amino acids. Germline assignment: CDR1 KGHSH and CDR2 LQKENI. V was cut by 1 base and J by 4 bases, with 13 bases left in between. The CDR3 spells CASSPRRISSYGYTF. Written as DNA, the CDR3 is TGTGCCAGCTCACCACGGAGGATAAGTAGCTATGGCTACACCTTC.

The V call is TRBV20-1, the J call TRBJ2-7; D is undetermined. The CDR3 extends over 11 amino acids. The V gene lost 6 bases and the J gene lost 5 bases, with 11 bases spanning the gap. CDR1 is DFQATT, CDR2 SNEGSKA, per germline (reference sequence). As DNA, the CDR3 is TGCAGTGCCCCCACCCATCACGAGCAGTACTTC. Its protein is CSAPTHHEQYF.

The chain links TRBV6-1 to TRBJ2-5; no firm D call. Between the trimmed V and J ends, which lost 0 bases and 5 bases, there was a span of 13 bases. The CDR3 is made up of 15 amino acids. Germline loops: CDR1 MNHNS, CDR2 SASEGT. As DNA, the CDR3 is TGTGCCAGCAGTGAAGCTGGCCTAAGTCGGGAGACCCAGTACTTC. The encoded protein is CASSEAGLSRETQYF.

The rearrangement uses TRBV5-8 and TRBJ2-1, with TRBD2 matching over 10 bases. The germline V gene has CDR1 SGHTS and CDR2 YDEGEE. The CDR3 consists of 16 residues. V was pared by 3 bases and J by 4 bases, with 7 bases of the junction left unmatched. Here the CDR3 reads CASSWRGLAPYNEQFF. The CDR3 DNA sequence: TGTGCCAGCAGCTGGCGGGGACTAGCGCCGTACAATGAGCAGTTCTTC.

The J gene is TRBJ2-2, the V gene TRBV5-1, with D maybe TRBD1 (6 bases). This CDR3 contains 14 residues. The V gene's germline CDR1 is SGHRS and CDR2 YFSETQ. The V end lost 6 bases, the J end lost 11 bases, and 20 bases lay between the germline ends. The CDR3 sequence: CASKSIRGRGELFF. As DNA, the CDR3 is TGCGCCAGCAAAAGTATTCGGGGCAGGGGAGAGCTGTTTTTT.

This clone was recorded a few times. CDR3 bases: TGTGCCAGCAGCTTAGGGGGACTTCCTAGAGAGCAGTACTTC. This codes for CASSLGGLPREQYF. The genes are TRBV7-4 and TRBJ2-7; D is possibly TRBD2 (6 bases). The germline gives CDR1 SGHVT, CDR2 SQSDAQ. This CDR3 has 14 amino acids. Trimming left V 1 base short and J 7 bases short, with 14 bases between. The whole variable domain, filled in from reference TRBV7-4 and TRBJ2-7, reads GAGVSQSPRYKVAKRGRDVALRCDSISGHVTLYWYRQTLGQGSEVLTYSQSDAQRDKSGRPSGRFSAERPERSVSTLKIQRTEQGDSAVYLCASSLGGLPREQYFGPGTRLTVT.

The chain links TRBV5-6 to TRBJ2-2, with 11 bases that match TRBD2. The CDR3 runs to 16 residues. Germline lookup yields CDR1 SGHDT and CDR2 YYEEEE. V dropped 4 bases and J dropped 2; count of bases not matched to a gene: 4. The CDR3 coding sequence is TGTGCCAGCAGCGTTAGACTAGCGGGAAACACCGGGGAGCTGTTTTTT. It yields the protein CASSVRLAGNTGELFF.

This clone appeared a few times. The chain combines TRBV2 with TRBJ2-5, with 9 nucleotides matching TRBD2. Trimming at V came to 6 bases and at J to 3 bases, leaving 8 bases not matched to a gene. This CDR3 comprises 15 residues. Germline CDR1 reads SNHLY; CDR2 reads FYNNEI. CDR3 in DNA: TGTGCCAGCAGGGCCGAGACTAGCGGAAAAGAGACCCAGTACTTC. Protein sequence: CASRAETSGKETQYF. Full variable domain (remainder filled in from reference TRBV2 and TRBJ2-5): EPEVTQTPSHQVTQMGQEVILRCVPISNHLYFYWYRQILGQKVEFLVSFYNNEISEKSEIFDDQFSVERPDGSNFTLKIRSTKLEDSAMYFCASRAETSGKETQYFGPGTRLLVL.

The chain carries TRBV11-3 and TRBJ2-1, with D hard to call. Trimming pared 1 base from V and 5 bases from J, leaving 6 bases between. The length of the CDR3 is 13 residues. CDR1 and CDR2 from the germline V gene are SGHNT and YENEEA. The CDR3 loop reads CASSLGSDNEQFF. The CDR3, as DNA: TGTGCCAGCAGCTTAGGGTCGGACAATGAGCAGTTCTTC.

The chain has TRBV7-8 and TRBJ2-1, with 9 bases matching TRBD1. V lost 5 bases to trimming and J lost 8 bases; unmatched junction nucleotides: 16. Germline loops: CDR1 SGHVS, CDR2 FQNEAQ. The CDR3 is 17 amino acids. CDR3 region: CASSPPAGTGIKDEQFF. CDR3 bases: TGTGCCAGCAGCCCCCCCGCCGGGACAGGGATTAAGGATGAGCAGTTCTTC.

The chain is built from TRBV9 and TRBJ2-7; D is unclear. This CDR3 spans 15 amino acids. With 0 bases removed from V and 6 bases from J, the gap between germline ends came to 16 bases. CDR1 and CDR2 from the germline V gene are SGDLS and YYNGEE. CDR3 bases: TGTGCCAGCAGCGTAGATGCTATCATTACGACCGAGCAGTACTTC. It codes for CASSVDAIITTEQYF.

This clone was counted between two and nine times. This chain links TRBV7-2 with TRBJ1-1; D perhaps matches TRBD1 (5 bases). The CDR3 is 16 amino acids. Trimming removed 0 bases from V and 11 bases from J, with 22 bases in between. CDR1 and CDR2 from the germline V gene are SGHTA and FQGNSA. The CDR3 DNA is TGTGCCAGCAGCTTAGCGCCCCTGGGGCCGGGAGGGTGGGCTTTCTTT. It encodes CASSLAPLGPGGWAFF. Full variable domain (remainder filled in from reference TRBV7-2 and TRBJ1-1): GAGVSQSPSNKVTEKGKDVELRCDPISGHTALYWYRQSLGQGLEFLIYFQGNSAPDKSGLPSDRFSAERTGGSVSTLTIQRTQQEDSAVYLCASSLAPLGPGGWAFFGQGTRLTVV.

The chain links TRBV4-3 to TRBJ2-6, with 8 nucleotides matching TRBD1. The CDR3 sequence is 16 residues long. Germline loops: CDR1 LGHNA, CDR2 YSLEER. V dropped 4 bases and J dropped 2; count of bases not matched to a gene: 4. The CDR3 protein is CASSPSQGAGANVLTF. The CDR3 coding sequence is TGCGCCAGCAGCCCCTCACAGGGGGCTGGGGCCAACGTCCTGACTTTC.

There are a few counts of this clone. This chain links TRBV4-2 with TRBJ2-7; tentatively, D is TRBD1 or TRBD2 (5 bases each). CDR3 size: 15 residues. Deletions cut 0 bases from V and 3 bases from J, with 12 bases between. From germline, CDR1 is LGHNA and CDR2 YNFKEQ. In DNA form, the CDR3 reads TGTGCCAGCAGCCAAGATAAGGGGAGACACTACGAGCAGTACTTC. Its translation: CASSQDKGRHYEQYF.

The chain has TRBV7-9 and TRBJ2-5; D unclear. The CDR3 totals 14 residues. Trimming left V 8 bases short and J 5 bases short, with 18 bases between. Germline lookup yields CDR1 SEHNR and CDR2 FQNEAQ (reference sequence). The CDR3 region is CASARFMGQETQYF. The CDR3 DNA sequence: TGTGCCAGCGCCCGGTTTATGGGCCAGGAGACCCAGTACTTC.

V is TRBV6-1 and J is TRBJ1-2; no definite D call. Deletions cut 4 bases from V and 0 bases from J, with 6 bases between. The CDR3 spans 13 residues. Per germline, CDR1 MNHNS and CDR2 SASEGT. For the CDR3, the DNA is TGTGCCAGCAGTGGACCTACTAACTATGGCTACACCTTC. This gives the protein CASSGPTNYGYTF.

The chain couples TRBV5-6 to TRBJ1-2; a possible D gene is TRBD1 (6 bases). The germline V gene has CDR1 SGHDT and CDR2 YYEEEE. V lost 4 bases to trimming and J lost 7 bases, with 23 bases between them. This CDR3 is built from 16 residues. The CDR3 protein is CASSPSLGGDIGGYTF. The CDR3 nucleotides are TGTGCCAGCAGCCCCTCCTTAGGAGGGGACATCGGTGGCTACACCTTC.

The rearrangement uses TRBV6-5 and TRBJ2-1; TRBD1 matches at 12 bases. Trimming removed 10 bases from V and 9 bases from J; junction bases left unmatched: 10. Germline lookup yields CDR1 MNHEY and CDR2 SVGAGI. This CDR3 has 14 residues. CDR3 protein: CATTGGTGGFEQFF. CDR3 coding DNA: TGTGCCACCACTGGGGGGACAGGGGGCTTTGAGCAGTTCTTC.

The rearrangement joins TRBV7-8 to TRBJ2-2, with 7 nucleotides matching TRBD1. The junction had 4 bases not matched to a gene; V was cut back by 5 bases and J by 7 bases. Germline V gene data show CDR1 as SGHVS and CDR2 as FQNEAQ. This CDR3 is built from 13 residues. CDR3 DNA sequence: TGTGCCAGCAGCAATCAGGGGGACGGGGAGCTGTTTTTT. Amino acid sequence: CASSNQGDGELFF.

This rearrangement joins TRBV21-1 to TRBJ1-5. TRBV21-1 is termed a pseudogene. CDR3 size: 16 residues. The CDR3 nucleotides read TGTGCCAGCAGGGCCATGCTACATTGGCATCATCAGCCCCAGCATTTT. The encoded protein is CASRAMLHWHHQPQHF.

V and J are TRBV7-2 and TRBJ2-1, with D unclear. Germline V gene lookup returns CDR1 SGHTA and CDR2 FQGNSA. V was trimmed by 5 bases and J by 8 bases, leaving 13 bases between them. This CDR3 spans 13 amino acids. The CDR3 coding sequence is TGTGCCAGCAGCCTTCGGGCCGGAGATGAGCAGTTCTTC. Residues: CASSLRAGDEQFF.

The chain combines TRBV7-8 with TRBJ2-5; maybe TRBD1 (6 bases). Germline CDR1 is SGHVS and CDR2 is FQNEAQ. CDR3 length equals 16 residues. Trimming cost V 2 bases and J 2 bases, with 15 bases left between them. The CDR3 DNA reads TGTGCCAGCAGCTTAAGTGGACAGAGATTACAAGAGACCCAGTACTTC. It translates to CASSLSGQRLQETQYF.

The genes are TRBV4-3 and TRBJ1-1; no definite D call. Germline CDR1 is LGHNA and CDR2 is YSLEER. The CDR3 contains 13 residues. Trimming pared 0 bases from V and 8 bases from J, leaving 10 bases between. CDR3 bases: TGCGCCAGCAGCCAAGATCCCTCTCGGGAAGCTTTCTTT. The encoded protein is CASSQDPSREAFF.

The chain joins TRBV6-1 to TRBJ2-1; 9 bases are shared with TRBD1. Losses at the gene ends were 5 bases for V and 4 bases for J; bases not matched to a gene: 6. The CDR3 extends over 15 amino acids. Per germline, CDR1 MNHNS and CDR2 SASEGT. This chain's CDR3 is CASSWDRAGYNEQFF. Here the CDR3 DNA reads TGTGCCAGCAGTTGGGACAGGGCAGGTTACAATGAGCAGTTCTTC.

The V and J genes are TRBV29-1 and TRBJ2-2; 7 nucleotides align to TRBD1. Looked up from germline, CDR1 is SQVTM and CDR2 is ANQGSEA. The CDR3 spans 15 residues. After removal of 6 bases from V and 4 bases from J, the junction contained 11 bases not matched to a gene. The CDR3 DNA reads as TGCAGCGTGAGGCGTATGGCAGGGGGCACCGGGGAGCTGTTTTTT. It is translated as CSVRRMAGGTGELFF.

The V call is TRBV10-3, the J call TRBJ1-2; maybe TRBD1 (6 bases). The CDR3 contains 14 residues. In germline, CDR1 is ENHRY, CDR2 SYGVKD. V gave up 2 bases and J gave up 3 bases, with 10 bases separating them. In nucleotides, the CDR3 is TGTGCCATCAGTGAGAAGGCAGGGGACTATGGCTACACCTTC. It codes for CAISEKAGDYGYTF.